The 24 T cell receptor beta chains presented below share a single source sample, sequenced in a study of blood T cell repertoires in COVID-19. Measured with immunoSEQ multiplex PCR; TCRdb has only the in-frame clones, and not every one. The sample yields approximately 170,000 clones, 88% seen once. Input material: peripheral blood. The receptors here all came from a young man with acute or convalescent COVID-19.

The chain has TRBV14 and TRBJ2-7, with 7 bases identical to TRBD1. This CDR3 spans 11 amino acids. V lost 9 bases, J lost 6 bases, and 5 bases stayed unmatched. Looked up from germline, CDR1 is SGHDN and CDR2 is FVKESK. CDR3 coding DNA: TGTGCCAGTTCAACAGGGGCCGAGCAGTACTTC. This encodes CASSTGAEQYF.

This rearrangement joins TRBV5-8 to TRBJ1-6; unclear D gene. Germline lookup yields CDR1 SGHTS and CDR2 YDEGEE. Trimming shortened V by 2 bases and J by 5 bases, and 14 bases separated the two germline ends. This CDR3 is 16 amino acids long. CDR3 nucleotide sequence: TGTGCCAGCAGCTTTACAAGTTCCCTTAATAATTCACCCCTCCACTTT. It yields the protein CASSFTSSLNNSPLHF.

The V and J genes are TRBV15 and TRBJ2-7, with 15 bases that match TRBD2. Germline V gene sequence: CDR1 LNHNV, CDR2 YYDKDF (reference sequence). The V segment lost 1 base and the J segment 5 bases; nucleotides outside the gene matches: 15. CDR3 length: 20 residues. This chain's CDR3 is CATSRGGGLAGGEYRNEQYF. In DNA form, the CDR3 reads TGTGCCACCAGCAGAGGTGGGGGACTAGCGGGAGGAGAATATAGGAACGAGCAGTACTTC.

The genes are TRBV10-3 and TRBJ2-5, with TRBD1 identical over 7 bases. This CDR3 contains 15 residues. CDR1 and CDR2 (germline): ENHRY, SYGVKD. The V and J ends lost 4 bases and 1 base, in that order; junction bases with no gene match: 6. Here the CDR3 DNA reads TGTGCCATCAGTGTGGGGGCAGGGGGCCAAGAGACCCAGTACTTC. Translation gives CAISVGAGGQETQYF.

V usage is TRBV7-9 and J usage is TRBJ2-5; TRBD2 matches 7 bases. CDR3 length: 15 residues. Trimming cost V 1 base and J 4 bases; bases outside gene matches: 6. CDR1 SEHNR and CDR2 FQNEAQ come from the germline V gene (reference sequence). CDR3 DNA sequence: TGTGCCAGCAGCTTAGGAGGGACTAAGAGAGAGACCCAGTACTTC. Protein: CASSLGGTKRETQYF.

This rearrangement joins TRBV11-2 to TRBJ1-1; D remains unclear. With 0 bases removed from V and 0 bases from J, the gap between germline ends came to 11 bases. This CDR3 contains 16 residues. Germline V gene data show CDR1 as SGHAT and CDR2 as FQNNGV. The CDR3: CASSLDAGRMNTEAFF. The DNA for the CDR3 is TGTGCCAGCAGCTTAGATGCGGGCAGAATGAACACTGAAGCTTTCTTT.

The V gene is TRBV6-5, the J gene TRBJ2-7; 8 nucleotides agree with TRBD2. Trimming at V came to 7 bases and at J to 0 bases, leaving 8 bases not matched to a gene. The CDR3 has 15 residues. CDR1 is MNHEY, CDR2 SVGAGI, per germline. The CDR3 is CASIAGPSHSYEQYF. The CDR3 nucleotides are TGTGCCAGCATAGCGGGGCCCTCGCACTCCTACGAGCAGTACTTC.

The V gene is TRBV2, the J gene TRBJ1-5; D may be TRBD1 (5 bases). The CDR3 covers 12 residues. V lost 6 bases, J lost 4 bases, and 7 bases lay in between. Per germline, CDR1 SNHLY and CDR2 FYNNEI. The CDR3 DNA reads TGTGCCAGCAGAGGGGATAATCAGCCCCAGCATTTT. Translating gives CASRGDNQPQHF.

This chain connects TRBV19 to TRBJ1-5; D uncertain. The CDR3 sequence is 14 residues long. The germline V and J ends were trimmed by 2 bases and 8 bases, with 13 bases remaining between them. Germline V lookup: CDR1 LNHDA, CDR2 SQIVND (reference sequence). CDR3 region: CASSIIQAGEPQHF. The CDR3, as DNA: TGTGCCAGTAGTATAATCCAGGCGGGTGAGCCCCAGCATTTT. The full variable domain, rest sourced from reference TRBV19 and TRBJ1-5, is DGGITQSPKYLFRKEGQNVTLSCEQNLNHDAMYWYRQDPGQGLRLIYYSQIVNDFQKGDIAEGYSVSREKKESFPLTVTSAQKNPTAFYLCASSIIQAGEPQHFGDGTRLSIL.

CDR3 coding DNA: TGTGCCGCCCGCGGGGGGGCCGTGGAGACCCAGTACTTC. Amino acids: CAARGGAVETQYF. The chain has TRBV28 and TRBJ2-5, with 9 bases that match TRBD2. Germline loops: CDR1 MDHEN, CDR2 SYDVKM. The CDR3 runs 13 residues. Unmatched junction bases numbered 9, after V lost 11 bases and J lost 5 bases.

The J gene is TRBJ1-4, the V gene TRBV7-9, with D maybe TRBD1 (5 bases). Germline V gene data show CDR1 as SEHNR and CDR2 as FQNEAQ (reference sequence). The CDR3 length is 14 residues. Trimming took off 1 base at V and 7 bases at J, with 10 bases between the two ends. The CDR3 nucleotides read TGTGCCAGCAGCTTAGTTGCCCAGGGTGAAAAACTGTTTTTT. It translates to CASSLVAQGEKLFF.

This chain joins TRBV10-1 and TRBJ2-7; D perhaps matches TRBD2 (7 bases). The CDR3 is 15 residues long. Germline V gene lookup returns CDR1 WNHNN and CDR2 SYGVQD (reference sequence). Deletions cut 0 bases from V and 6 bases from J, with 15 bases between. CDR3: CASSESRGGRIEQYF. CDR3 in DNA: TGCGCCAGCAGTGAGTCAAGGGGGGGAAGGATCGAGCAGTACTTC.

The V call is TRBV13, the J call TRBJ2-3; D unresolved. V was trimmed by 2 bases and J by 0 bases, leaving 12 bases between them. The CDR3 contains 16 residues. Germline V lookup: CDR1 PRHDT, CDR2 FYEKMQ (reference sequence). The CDR3 reads CASSLSAGSSTDTQYF. The CDR3 DNA reads as TGTGCCAGCAGCTTATCCGCTGGTAGTAGCACAGATACGCAGTATTTT.

The CDR3: CASSGNVGTGNTGELFF. CDR3 nucleotide sequence: TGTGCCAGCAGCGGGAATGTTGGGACAGGGAACACCGGGGAGCTGTTTTTT. The chain is built from TRBV11-2 and TRBJ2-2; 8 bases fit TRBD1. V shed 5 bases, J shed 1 base, and the junction held 9 bases outside the gene matches. The germline V gene encodes CDR1 SGHAT and CDR2 FQNNGV. This CDR3 region has 17 residues.

CDR3 nucleotides: TGCAGCCTGCGGACAGCGAACACTGAAGCTTTCTTT. Translated, it gives CSLRTANTEAFF. This chain connects TRBV29-1 to TRBJ1-1; possibly TRBD1 for D (6 bases). From germline, CDR1 is SQVTM and CDR2 ANQGSEA. The V end was cut by 8 bases, the J end by 1 base, with 11 bases between. The CDR3 is 12 residues long. Full variable domain (remainder filled in from reference TRBV29-1 and TRBJ1-1): SAVISQKPSRDICQRGTSLTIQCQVDSQVTMMFWYRQQPGQSLTLIATANQGSEATYESGFVIDKFPISRPNLTFSTLTVSNMSPEDSSIYLCSLRTANTEAFFGQGTRLTVV.

The gene calls are TRBV3-1 (or the pseudogene TRBV3-2) and TRBJ2-5; D might be TRBD1 (6 bases). The CDR3 runs to 15 residues. V dropped 2 bases and J dropped 4 bases, with 14 bases sitting between them. Germline-derived CDR1 and CDR2 are LGHDT and YNNKEL (reference sequence). The CDR3 DNA sequence: TGTGCCAGCAGCCAATGGACAGTCGCAGGAGAGACCCAGTACTTC. Residues: CASSQWTVAGETQYF.

The chain is built from TRBV4-2 and TRBJ1-4; D perhaps matches TRBD1 (6 bases). With 4 bases removed from V and 6 bases from J, the gap between germline ends came to 9 bases. This CDR3 comprises 13 residues. Germline loops: CDR1 LGHNA, CDR2 YNFKEQ. CDR3 region: CASSLDRYEKLFF. CDR3 nucleotide sequence: TGTGCCAGCAGCCTGGACAGATATGAAAAACTGTTTTTT.

The rearrangement links TRBV7-3 to TRBJ2-5; perhaps TRBD1 as D (7 bases). Germline values: CDR1 SGHTA, CDR2 FQGTGA. The ends were cut back, 3 bases at V and 2 bases at J, with 10 bases in the middle. The CDR3 totals 14 residues. CDR3 sequence reads: CASSFAGGQETQYF. The CDR3 bases are TGTGCCAGCAGCTTCGCAGGGGGGCAAGAGACCCAGTACTTC.

V and J are TRBV7-8 and TRBJ2-1; 8 bases align to TRBD2. Germline CDR1 and CDR2: SGHVS and FQNEAQ. The trim removed 2 bases at V and 4 bases at J, leaving 7 bases unmatched. The CDR3 has 16 residues. CDR3 loop: CASSLSGGRKYNEQFF. The CDR3 coding sequence is TGTGCCAGCAGCTTAAGTGGCGGGAGGAAGTACAATGAGCAGTTCTTC.

The chain links TRBV28 to TRBJ1-6; 12 bases map to TRBD1. The V and J ends lost 6 bases and 7 bases, in that order; junction bases with no gene match: 10. The germline V gene has CDR1 MDHEN and CDR2 SYDVKM. This CDR3 comprises 17 residues. The chain's CDR3 is CASSPLWDRGRNSPLHF. DNA for the CDR3: TGTGCCAGCAGCCCCCTGTGGGACAGGGGGCGGAATTCACCCCTCCACTTT.

The genes are TRBV7-2 and TRBJ2-3; 13 nucleotides match TRBD2. CDR3 size: 16 residues. V trimming: 5 bases; J trimming: 2 bases; junction bases outside the gene matches: 4. Germline assignment: CDR1 SGHTA and CDR2 FQGNSA. CDR3 in amino acids: CASSVGLAGITDTQYF. DNA for the CDR3: TGTGCCAGCAGCGTGGGACTAGCGGGGATCACAGATACGCAGTATTTT.

V gene TRBV4-1 combines with J gene TRBJ1-3; maybe TRBD1 (5 bases). CDR3 size: 15 residues. Trimming cost V 0 bases and J 4 bases, with 10 bases left between them. Germline loops: CDR1 MGHRA, CDR2 YSYEKL. The CDR3 spells CASSQEDTGGNTIYF. For the CDR3, the DNA is TGCGCCAGCAGCCAAGAGGATACAGGCGGAAACACCATATATTTT.

The CDR3 nucleotides read TGTGCCAGCAGCCGCCCCTACAATCAGCCCCAGCATTTT. It encodes CASSRPYNQPQHF. The V and J genes are TRBV28 and TRBJ1-5; D gene ambiguous. The germline V gene encodes CDR1 MDHEN and CDR2 SYDVKM. This CDR3 has 13 residues. Between the trimmed V and J ends, which lost 6 bases and 3 bases, there was a span of 9 bases.

This chain links TRBV28 with TRBJ1-5, with 8 bases aligning to TRBD1. Trimming removed 2 bases from V and 7 bases from J; junction bases left unmatched: 4. The CDR3 contains 14 residues. The germline CDR1 and CDR2 sequences are MDHEN and SYDVKM. For the CDR3, the DNA is TGTGCCAGCAGTTTAGGACAGGGTGGACAGCCCCAGCATTTT. It codes for CASSLGQGGQPQHF.